Shown below are 2 T cell receptor beta chains from a single sample sequenced in a study of T cells in women clearing cervical HPV infection. Only in-frame clones appear in the TCRdb table, and some are missing; sequencing was by immunoSEQ multiplex PCR. The sample holds 31,000 or so clones. The sample comprised blood buffy coat. These TCRs come from a woman aged 18-69 years with a cervical HPV16 infection that either progressed to CIN3+ or cleared (not recorded which).

As for this clone: Read sequence stops 3 residues before the CDR3 end, and the germline J gene provides the missing end. The chain links TRBV2 to TRBJ2-1; 14 nucleotides match TRBD2. After removal of 3 bases from V and 8 bases from J, the junction contained 3 bases not matched to a gene. The CDR3 contains 15 residues. In germline, CDR1 is SNHLY, CDR2 FYNNEI. CDR3 DNA (partial): TGTGCCAGCAGTGAGGGGACTAGCGGGGGCTATGAG. Encoded protein: CASSEGTSGGYE. The entire CDR3 is CASSEGTSGGYEQFF.

Points on this clone: The CDR3 goes on 3 residues after the read ends, and that part is filled in from the germline J gene. The J gene is TRBJ2-2, the V gene TRBV20-1, with D possibly matching TRBD2 (6 bases). Per the germline V gene, CDR1 is DFQATT and CDR2 is SNEGSKA (reference sequence). V dropped 3 bases and J dropped 6 bases, with 14 bases sitting between them. The CDR3 runs 14 residues. CDR3 DNA (partial): TGCAGTGCTAGTAATCCGGGGAGGTCCGGGGAG. Translation gives CSASNPGRSGE. In full, the CDR3 is CSASNPGRSGELFF.